The 7 T cell receptor beta chains below come from one sample, sequenced in a study of blood T cell repertoires in COVID-19. The data were produced by immunoSEQ multiplex PCR, yet TCRdb's version contains in-frame clones alone and is incomplete. Of over 110,000 clones in the sample, about 87% were seen once. The sample taken for sequencing was peripheral blood. These receptors were taken from a human donor in a cohort sampled during active COVID-19.

The V and J genes are TRBV3-1 (or the pseudogene TRBV3-2) and TRBJ2-2; weak D call: TRBD2 (6 bases). There are 13 residues in the CDR3. V was shortened by 4 bases and J by 7 bases, with 10 bases between the two germline ends. CDR1 is LGHDT, CDR2 YNNKEL, per germline (reference sequence). The CDR3 DNA is TGTGCCAGCAGCCTTCTAGCGAGCGGGGAGCTGTTTTTT. Translation: CASSLLASGELFF.

J is TRBJ2-2 and V is TRBV7-3; 7 positions match TRBD1. V dropped 2 bases and J dropped 1; count of bases not matched to a gene: 7. The CDR3 covers 17 residues. The germline gives CDR1 SGHTA, CDR2 FQGTGA. This CDR3 reads CASSLARQGVNTGELFF. The CDR3, as DNA: TGTGCCAGCAGCTTAGCCCGACAGGGCGTGAACACCGGGGAGCTGTTTTTT.

The chain is built from TRBV9 and TRBJ2-1, with a tentative D call TRBD2 (6 bases). Trimming removed 0 bases at V and 12 bases at J, with 19 bases between. The V gene's germline CDR1 is SGDLS and CDR2 YYNGEE. The CDR3 has 15 residues. The CDR3 loop is CASSVGGLTLSGQFF. The CDR3 bases are TGTGCCAGCAGCGTAGGGGGACTTACGCTGAGCGGGCAGTTCTTC.

The V call is TRBV5-5, the J call TRBJ2-7, with 7 positions matching TRBD1. Germline CDR1 reads SGHKS; CDR2 reads YYEKEE (reference sequence). V was pared by 4 bases and J by 6 bases, with 4 bases of the junction left unmatched. The CDR3 contains 12 residues. CDR3 nucleotides: TGTGCCAGCAGCCCGACAGGGTTCGAGCAGTACTTC. Translated, it gives CASSPTGFEQYF. The whole variable domain, remainder taken from reference TRBV5-5 and TRBJ2-7, is DAGVTQSPTHLIKTRGQQVTLRCSPISGHKSVSWYQQVLGQGPQFIFQYYEKEERGRGNFPDRFSARQFPNYSSELNVNALLLGDSALYLCASSPTGFEQYFGPGTRLTVT.

The V call is TRBV10-3, the J call TRBJ2-1; 10 positions agree with TRBD2. This CDR3 has 13 residues. From germline, CDR1 is ENHRY and CDR2 SYGVKD. V was pared by 10 bases and J by 15 bases, with 15 bases of the junction left unmatched. Here the CDR3 reads CATLLAGSPRMFF. The CDR3 DNA is TGTGCCACCTTACTAGCGGGGTCTCCGAGGATGTTCTTC.

The gene calls are TRBV9 and TRBJ1-1; 9 nucleotides agree with TRBD1. Trimming took 4 bases from V and 5 from J; bases not matched to a gene: 3. Per germline, CDR1 SGDLS and CDR2 YYNGEE. The CDR3 runs 13 residues. The CDR3 bases are TGTGCCAGCAGCCCTGGACAGGGGACTGAAGCTTTCTTT. Translating gives CASSPGQGTEAFF.

This clone has just a few counts. The CDR3 bases are TGTGCCAGCAGCTTCCTTAAGCGGAGGAGACGTTATAGCAATCAGCCCCAGCATTTT. Protein: CASSFLKRRRRYSNQPQHF. The V gene is TRBV7-9, the J gene TRBJ1-5; D ambiguous. Between the trimmed V and J ends, which lost 3 bases and 0 bases, there was a span of 21 bases. CDR3 size: 19 residues. Germline-derived CDR1 and CDR2 are SEHNR and FQNEAQ (reference sequence).